The entry below gives a single T cell receptor (beta chain) sequence along with its context. CDR3 size: 13 residues. Germline V CDR1 and CDR2: SGHVS, FQNEAQ. V lost 5 bases to trimming and J lost 8 bases, with 15 bases between them. This entry belongs to a study of blood T cell repertoires in COVID-19. Original processing notes: By means of reference gene primer amplification, nucleated cell counts were estimated. Some clones are missing from TCRdb's copy, which holds only in-frame ones; the method was immunoSEQ multiplex PCR. The V and J calls and the clone size are those of that table, but D and trimming were determined from the DNA. The sample lists about 300,000 clones, 89% occurring once.

This receptor was taken from a woman aged 25 to 39 with COVID-19, enrolled during active disease. The sequenced sample was peripheral blood. V gene TRBV7-8 combines with J gene TRBJ1-2, with a tentative D call TRBD1 (6 bases). The CDR3 region has the DNA TGTGCCAGCAGCCTCCAGGGGTCAGGGGGCTACACCTTC. Translating gives CASSLQGSGGYTF.